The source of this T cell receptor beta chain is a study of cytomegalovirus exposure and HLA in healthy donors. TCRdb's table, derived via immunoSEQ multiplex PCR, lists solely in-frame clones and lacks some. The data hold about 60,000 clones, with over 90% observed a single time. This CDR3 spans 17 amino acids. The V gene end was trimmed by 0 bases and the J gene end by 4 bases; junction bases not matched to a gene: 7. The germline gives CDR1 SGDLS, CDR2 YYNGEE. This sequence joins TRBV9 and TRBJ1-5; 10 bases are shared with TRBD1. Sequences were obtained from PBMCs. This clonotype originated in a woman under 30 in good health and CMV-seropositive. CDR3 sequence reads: CASSVVSRDRGNQPQHF. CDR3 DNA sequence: TGTGCCAGCAGCGTAGTTAGCAGGGACAGGGGTAATCAGCCCCAGCATTTT. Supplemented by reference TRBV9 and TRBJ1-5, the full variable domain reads DSGVTQTPKHLITATGQRVTLRCSPRSGDLSVYWYQQSLDQGLQFLIQYYNGEERAKGNILERFSAQQFPDLHSELNLSSLELGDSALYFCASSVVSRDRGNQPQHFGDGTRLSIL.